This T cell receptor beta chain was profiled in a study of vaccination and CD4 T cells after COVID-19. Study in general: Post-COVID draws came a median 101 days after diagnosis (range 35 to 161).

Points on this clonotype: Its target is unknown.

The Oncomine TCR Beta short-read assay was what sequenced the DNA obtained from cultured CD4+ T cells. In TCRdb, the PCR reads were re-called with MiXCR into one record per CDR3 protein. The profile shows roughly 11,000 distinct CDR3 sequences, roughly two thirds of them singletons. The treatment is: approximately nine-day PBMC culture with coronavirus spike peptide pools or control peptides (ViraFEST assay). After expanding antigen-specific T cells with peptide pools, ViraFEST sequenced their TCRs. Germline CDR1 and CDR2: DFQATT and SNEGSKA (reference sequence). Trimming removed 6 bases from V and 7 bases from J, with 15 bases in between. The CDR3 has 12 residues.

The chain links TRBV20-1 to TRBJ2-5, with D perhaps TRBD1 (5 bases). The sequenced sample consisted of CD4+ T cells from blood, cultured in vitro. The sequence was collected from a human donor who had recovered from COVID-19. As DNA, the CDR3 is TGCAGTGCAACACAAGAAGGGGTGACCCAGTACTTC. This encodes CSATQEGVTQYF.